These 31 T cell receptor beta chains originate from one sample sequenced in a study of prognosis after radiotherapy for stage I lung cancer. Using two-round multiplex PCR, the authors amplified TCR beta CDR3 from genomic DNA. First-round PCR used primers specific to each TRBV and TRBJ gene. MiXCR was run by TCRdb on the multiplex PCR reads, yielding one entry per CDR3 protein. The table records roughly 38,000 distinct CDR3 sequences, around 22% of them present only once. The sequencing used PBMCs, collected before or after stereotactic body radiation therapy (not recorded which). The receptors derive from a donor aged 50 or older with non-small cell lung cancer.

This clonotype was recorded many times. J is TRBJ2-1 and V is TRBV5-1, with D perhaps TRBD1 or TRBD2 (6 bases each). The V end lost 0 bases, the J end lost 8 bases, and 21 bases lay between the germline ends. The CDR3 has 17 amino acids. The germline V gene has CDR1 SGHRS and CDR2 YFSETQ. The CDR3 DNA is TGCGCCAGCAGCTTGGTGGAAAAGGCAGGTCGGGGGCATGAGCAGTTCTTC. It translates to CASSLVEKAGRGHEQFF.

This clonotype was recorded many times. V and J are TRBV5-1 and TRBJ2-7, with TRBD1 matching 7 bases. Trimming cost V 3 bases and J 1 base; bases outside gene matches: 7. From germline, CDR1 is SGHRS and CDR2 YFSETQ. The CDR3 consists of 15 residues. CDR3 sequence: CASSSETGPSYEQYF. For the CDR3, the DNA is TGCGCCAGCAGCTCGGAGACAGGGCCATCCTACGAGCAGTACTTC.

Notes on this clonotype: This likely came from a read error, as a far larger clone is one base away. V gene TRBV6-2 or TRBV6-3 combines with J gene TRBJ2-1; TRBD2 agrees at 7 bases. Germline CDR1 reads MNHEY; CDR2 reads SVGEGT. CDR3 length: 15 amino acids. CDR3 nucleotide sequence: TGTGCCAGCAGTTACGGCGGGAGTCTCGACAATGAGCGGTTCTTC. Translating it yields CASSYGGSLDNERFF.

This clonotype was seen ten or more times. The chain employs TRBV24-1 and TRBJ2-1, with TRBD1 as a possible D gene (7 bases). The CDR3 is made up of 15 amino acids. Germline V gene lookup returns CDR1 KGHDR and CDR2 SFDVKD. V was trimmed by 12 bases and J by 3 bases, leaving 20 bases between them. The chain's CDR3 is CASALGGGDYNEQFF. As DNA, the CDR3 is TGTGCCTCCGCACTCGGAGGGGGCGACTACAATGAGCAGTTCTTC.

This clonotype has ten or more counts. V usage is TRBV9 and J usage is TRBJ2-1; D tentatively fits TRBD1 or TRBD2 (6 bases each). The CDR3 sequence is 15 residues long. Germline lookup yields CDR1 SGDLS and CDR2 YYNGEE. V lost 0 bases and J lost 2, with 9 bases in between. The chain's CDR3 is CASSVVGGTYNEQFF. CDR3 DNA: TGTGCCAGCAGCGTAGTCGGGGGCACCTACAATGAGCAGTTCTTC.

With respect to this clonotype: Germline is not matched at one junction end, which may reflect a read error. The chain links TRBV19 to TRBJ2-2, with TRBD2 identical over 9 bases. The CDR3 has 15 residues. The germline CDR1 and CDR2 sequences are LNHDA and SQIVND (reference sequence). The CDR3 DNA sequence: TGTGCCAGTATGGGGGGACTAGCCGACACCGTGGAGCTGTTTTTT. Translation gives CASMGGLADTVELFF.

In its sample, this clonotype was seen many times. This sequence joins TRBV5-4 and TRBJ2-1; D uncertain. Trimming stripped 0 bases from V and 0 bases from J, with 7 bases between. The CDR3 extends over 15 amino acids. Germline loops: CDR1 SGHNT, CDR2 YYREEE (reference sequence). CDR3 in amino acids: CASSLDPSSYNEQFF. The CDR3 bases are TGTGCCAGCAGCTTGGACCCGAGCTCCTACAATGAGCAGTTCTTC.

This clonotype was recorded many times. The chain combines TRBV2 with TRBJ2-5; no clear D gene. The germline CDR1 and CDR2 sequences are SNHLY and FYNNEI. The CDR3 consists of 12 residues. V shed 1 base and J shed 4 bases, with 4 bases lying between them. Here the CDR3 reads CASSEDGETQYF. CDR3 nucleotides: TGTGCCAGCAGTGAAGACGGAGAGACCCAGTACTTC.

In its sample, this clonotype was seen many times. Here the CDR3 reads CASSLMAVSTDTQYF. CDR3 sequence (DNA): TGTGCCAGCAGTTTAATGGCAGTTAGCACAGATACGCAGTATTTT. V is TRBV27 and J is TRBJ2-3, with D uncertain. In germline, CDR1 is MNHEY, CDR2 SMNVEV (reference sequence). This CDR3 is 15 amino acids long. V was shortened by 2 bases and J by 0 bases, with 9 bases between the two germline ends.

Concerning this clonotype itself: The likely explanation is a read error, given a far larger clone one base away. This chain uses TRBV12-3 or TRBV12-4 with TRBJ2-7, with 15 positions matching TRBD2. CDR3 length: 17 amino acids. Trimming at V came to 5 bases and at J to 7 bases, leaving 12 bases not matched to a gene. The CDR3 loop reads CASSPGTSGRPRWEQYF. For the CDR3, the DNA is TGTGCCAGCAGTCCCGGGACTAGCGGGAGGCCCCGGTGGGAGCAGTACTTC.

Concerning this clonotype: A single base separates this from a much larger clone, so it may be a read error. Without the conserved terminal phenylalanine or tryptophan, this CDR3 likely stems from a read error. The CDR3 DNA follows: TGTGCCAGCAGTTCAAGACAGCTTGCAGCTAATGAAAAACTGTTTCTT. Translated, it gives CASSSRQLAANEKLFL. The chain is built from TRBV28 and TRBJ1-4; TRBD1 might be the D (5 bases). Trimming pared 4 bases from V and 3 bases from J, leaving 15 bases between. The CDR3 has 16 amino acids. In germline, CDR1 is MDHEN, CDR2 SYDVKM.

The table lists this clonotype with many counts. V usage is TRBV7-9 and J usage is TRBJ2-7; D assignment may be TRBD1 or TRBD2 (6 bases each). V lost 5 bases to trimming and J lost 3 bases, with 17 bases between them. CDR3 length equals 15 residues. Germline lookup yields CDR1 SEHNR and CDR2 FQNEAQ (reference sequence). As DNA, the CDR3 is TGTGCCAGCAGCCTAGAGGGGGGCAGGGGCTACGAGCAGTACTTC. This gives the protein CASSLEGGRGYEQYF.

The table lists this clonotype with many counts. V and J are TRBV20-1 and TRBJ1-6; D may be TRBD1 (6 bases). Germline V gives CDR1 DFQATT, CDR2 SNEGSKA (reference sequence). The CDR3 covers 13 residues. V was trimmed by 3 bases and J by 8 bases, leaving 11 bases between them. CDR3: CSASAGADSPLHF. CDR3 nucleotide sequence: TGCAGTGCTAGTGCAGGGGCTGATTCACCCCTCCACTTT.

This clonotype was detected ten times or more. The J gene is TRBJ2-3, the V gene TRBV5-1; D is perhaps TRBD2 (5 bases). The CDR3 runs 16 residues. V was clipped by 4 bases and J by 4 bases, with 19 bases between them. In germline, CDR1 is SGHRS, CDR2 YFSETQ. CDR3 region: CASSQGLGNSPDTQYF. The CDR3, as DNA: TGCGCCAGCAGCCAAGGGCTCGGGAATAGCCCAGATACGCAGTATTTT.

There are many counts of this clonotype. The V and J genes are TRBV5-1 and TRBJ2-5; 7 bases line up with TRBD1. Per the germline V gene, CDR1 is SGHRS and CDR2 is YFSETQ. The CDR3 totals 14 residues. V lost 4 bases to trimming and J lost 6 bases; unmatched junction nucleotides: 9. Written as DNA, the CDR3 is TGCGCCAGCAGCGAACCGACAGGGATGCAGACCCAGTACTTC. Translating it yields CASSEPTGMQTQYF.

This clonotype was detected ten times or more. The J gene is TRBJ2-5, the V gene TRBV10-3; TRBD1 matches at 8 bases. Germline V gene data show CDR1 as ENHRY and CDR2 as SYGVKD. Losses at the gene ends were 11 bases for V and 5 bases for J; bases not matched to a gene: 10. The CDR3 totals 13 residues. CDR3 region: CAANQGAQETQYF. In DNA form, the CDR3 reads TGTGCCGCTAACCAGGGGGCCCAGGAGACCCAGTACTTC.

Concerning this clonotype itself: A much larger clonotype is one base distant, so this may be a read error. The chain employs TRBV5-5 and TRBJ2-7; D is unclear. CDR1 and CDR2 from the germline V gene are SGHKS and YYEKEE (reference sequence). There are 14 residues in the CDR3. The CDR3 region has the DNA TGTGCCAGCATCTTGGCTTGGGGCTCCTACGAGCAGTACTTC. It specifies CASILAWGSYEQYF.

This clonotype was recorded at least ten times. The junction departs from germline at one end; a sequencing error may be responsible. The chain couples TRBV7-7 to TRBJ2-1, with 9 bases that match TRBD2. The germline gives CDR1 SSHAT, CDR2 FNYEAQ (reference sequence). The CDR3 spans 14 residues. CDR3 DNA sequence: TGTGCTAGCAGCTCAGCGGGAGGCTTCAATGAGCAGTTCTTC. Residues: CASSSAGGFNEQFF.

This chain uses TRBV30 with TRBJ1-6, with D unresolved. Germline CDR1 is GTSNPN and CDR2 is SVGIG (reference sequence). Trimming took 3 bases from V and 7 from J, leaving 10 bases between them. This CDR3 has 13 residues. The chain's CDR3 is CAWRVESNSPLHF. The CDR3 DNA is TGTGCCTGGAGAGTGGAGTCGAATTCACCCCTCCACTTT.

The rearrangement links TRBV20-1 to TRBJ2-3; 10 nucleotides align to TRBD2. Germline trimming cut 7 bases from V and 3 bases from J; bases unmatched to any gene: 10. Looked up from germline, CDR1 is DFQATT and CDR2 is SNEGSKA (reference sequence). The CDR3 is 15 amino acids. CDR3 sequence (DNA): TGCAGTGATGCAATTAGCGGGGGGAATACAGATACGCAGTATTTT. Its translation is CSDAISGGNTDTQYF.

This clonotype was recorded many times. The chain uses TRBV5-1 and TRBJ2-7, with no clear D. The germline CDR1 and CDR2 sequences are SGHRS and YFSETQ. V lost 0 bases to trimming and J lost 5 bases, with 6 bases between them. This CDR3 region has 12 residues. The CDR3 region is CASSLGQDEQYF. The CDR3 nucleotides are TGCGCCAGCAGCTTGGGCCAGGACGAGCAGTACTTC.

This clonotype was observed a handful of times. Since a far larger clone is one base different, this is likely a read error. The rearrangement links TRBV6-2 or TRBV6-3 to TRBJ2-2; no clear D gene. The CDR3 sequence is 14 residues long. Germline lookup yields CDR1 MNHEY and CDR2 SVGEGT. CDR3 region: CAGSPRPPPGELFF. CDR3 nucleotide sequence: TGTGCCGGCAGTCCTCGGCCGCCTCCCGGGGAGCTGTTTTTT.

Many counts were recorded for this clonotype. This chain connects TRBV4-1 to TRBJ2-7; TRBD1 matches 8 bases. J was trimmed by 2 bases and V by 4 bases; bases with no gene match: 10. CDR1 MGHRA and CDR2 YSYEKL come from the germline V gene. The CDR3 has 16 amino acids. The CDR3 DNA is TGCGCCAGCAGCCCACAAGAAGGGACAGGCCCCTACGAGCAGTACTTC. Protein sequence: CASSPQEGTGPYEQYF.

A note on this clonotype: This is likely an artifact of a read error, given a far larger clone one base away. The chain joins TRBV7-8 to TRBJ2-7; the D call may be TRBD1 or TRBD2 (5 bases each). There are 16 residues in the CDR3. Germline V gene lookup returns CDR1 SGHVS and CDR2 FQNEAQ. DNA of the CDR3: TGTGCCAGCAGCTCAATGGGGGAAGACGGATCCTACGGGCAGTACTTC. This codes for CASSSMGEDGSYGQYF.

This clonotype was seen at least ten times. The CDR3 nucleotides are TGCAGTGCTAGAGCCCAAGGGGGGGCAGGGACAGATACGCAGTATTTT. It encodes CSARAQGGAGTDTQYF. This chain connects TRBV20-1 to TRBJ2-3; TRBD2 is a possible D gene (7 bases). CDR3 length equals 16 residues. The V end lost 1 base, the J end lost 3 bases, and 17 bases lay between the germline ends. Per the germline V gene, CDR1 is DFQATT and CDR2 is SNEGSKA (reference sequence).

This clonotype was recorded at least ten times. V usage is TRBV30 and J usage is TRBJ2-1; D is possibly TRBD2 (6 bases). The CDR3 is 15 residues long. CDR1 GTSNPN and CDR2 SVGIG come from the germline V gene (reference sequence). V gave up 0 bases and J gave up 6 bases, with 15 bases separating them. The CDR3 DNA sequence: TGTGCCTGGAGTGTAGGGCTAGCGACCGGCAATGAGCAGTTCTTC. Residues: CAWSVGLATGNEQFF.

This clonotype was seen many times. The V call is TRBV11-3, the J call TRBJ2-7; perhaps TRBD2 as D (6 bases). CDR1 is SGHNT, CDR2 YENEEA, per germline. The CDR3 runs to 13 residues. Trimming shortened V by 5 bases and J by 2 bases, and 10 bases separated the two germline ends. The CDR3 sequence is CASSGGYPYEQYF. In DNA form, the CDR3 reads TGTGCCAGCAGCGGGGGGTACCCCTACGAGCAGTACTTC.

The table lists this clonotype with many counts. The V and J genes are TRBV11-3 and TRBJ2-3; D remains ambiguous. This CDR3 contains 14 residues. Trimming took off 1 base at V and 1 base at J, with 6 bases between the two ends. Germline-derived CDR1 and CDR2 are SGHNT and YENEEA. CDR3 nucleotide sequence: TGTGCCAGCAGCTTAGGTCTTGGCACAGATACGCAGTATTTT. Its protein is CASSLGLGTDTQYF.

This clonotype has ten or more counts. This sequence joins TRBV6-1 and TRBJ2-1; 12 positions agree with TRBD2. Germline CDR1 is MNHNS and CDR2 is SASEGT. The CDR3 consists of 15 residues. V lost 6 bases, J lost 8 bases, and 8 bases stayed unmatched. This chain's CDR3 is CASSYLAGGDDEQFF. The DNA for the CDR3 is TGTGCCAGCAGCTATCTAGCGGGGGGGGACGATGAGCAGTTCTTC.

In its sample, this clonotype was seen many times. The chain links TRBV20-1 to TRBJ1-6; TRBD1 is a possible D gene (5 bases). This CDR3 has 14 residues. From germline, CDR1 is DFQATT and CDR2 SNEGSKA (reference sequence). V lost 4 bases and J lost 7, with 14 bases in between. The CDR3 spells CSATDQGINSPLHF. For the CDR3, the DNA is TGCAGTGCTACCGACCAGGGTATCAATTCACCCCTCCACTTT.

This clonotype was observed many times. V is TRBV13 and J is TRBJ2-5; D perhaps matches TRBD2 (6 bases). Germline V gives CDR1 PRHDT, CDR2 FYEKMQ (reference sequence). With 5 bases removed from V and 7 bases from J, the gap between germline ends came to 14 bases. This CDR3 has 13 residues. The CDR3: CASSQDSGGTQYF. The CDR3 DNA follows: TGTGCCAGCAGCCAGGACTCCGGGGGGACCCAGTACTTC.